Listed below are T cell receptor beta chains from one sample, sequenced in a study of blood T cell repertoires in COVID-19. Generated by immunoSEQ multiplex PCR, the TCRdb table keeps only in-frame clones and is missing some. Among 30,000 to 40,000 clones listed, 93% were seen once. The sample was peripheral blood. The source of these receptors is a human donor in a cohort sampled during active COVID-19. CDR3s include the opening cysteine and the closing phenylalanine or tryptophan. The order of the fields is V gene, D gene, CDR3 length, clone size, J gene, CDR3 DNA, CDR3 protein. The D gene is left open where the match is weak. Only some rows state a clone size, as once, few, many or a class for expanded clones.

v_gene: TRBV20-1; d_gene: TRBD1; len: 11; abundance: NA; j_gene: TRBJ1-1; CDR3nt: TGCAGTGCCTCCGGGACAGGGCTGGCTTTCTTT; CDR3aa: CSASGTGLAFF
v_gene: TRBV5-5; d_gene: NA; len: 13; abundance: once; j_gene: TRBJ2-7; CDR3nt: TGTGCCAGCAGCTACGGGACACGCTACGAGCAGTACTTC; CDR3aa: CASSYGTRYEQYF
v_gene: TRBV3-1/TRBV3-2; d_gene: TRBD1; len: 13; abundance: NA; j_gene: TRBJ1-5; CDR3nt: TGTGCCAGCAGTGGACAGGGGAATCAGCCCCAGCATTTT; CDR3aa: CASSGQGNQPQHF
v_gene: TRBV3-1/TRBV3-2; d_gene: TRBD1; len: 19; abundance: NA; j_gene: TRBJ2-6; CDR3nt: TGTGCCAGCAGCCAAGGAGGGACAGGGGGTTCCTCTGGGGCCAACGTCCTGACTTTC; CDR3aa: CASSQGGTGGSSGANVLTF
v_gene: TRBV28; d_gene: TRBD2; len: 17; abundance: NA; j_gene: TRBJ2-2; CDR3nt: TGTGCCAGCAGTTTACCTAGCGGGGGGGTGAACACCGGGGAGCTGTTTTTT; CDR3aa: CASSLPSGGVNTGELFF
v_gene: TRBV5-1; d_gene: NA; len: 16; abundance: NA; j_gene: TRBJ1-3; CDR3nt: TGCGCCAGCAGCTTGGCTCTGGGCTCCTCTGGAAACACCATATATTTT; CDR3aa: CASSLALGSSGNTIYF
v_gene: TRBV19; d_gene: NA; len: 14; abundance: NA; j_gene: TRBJ1-1; CDR3nt: TGTGCCAGTAGAACCGGACGGGGGTGGGCTGAAGCTTTCTTT; CDR3aa: CASRTGRGWAEAFF
v_gene: TRBV6-5; d_gene: NA; len: 15; abundance: NA; j_gene: TRBJ2-2; CDR3nt: TGTGCCAGCAGTTTTACCGGGTTTGAGGGCGGGGAGCTGTTTTTT; CDR3aa: CASSFTGFEGGELFF
v_gene: TRBV29-1; d_gene: TRBD1; len: 13; abundance: NA; j_gene: TRBJ2-7; CDR3nt: TGCAGCGGGGGCCGGGACAGGGGCTACGAGCAGTACTTC; CDR3aa: CSGGRDRGYEQYF
v_gene: TRBV7-2; d_gene: TRBD2; len: 17; abundance: NA; j_gene: TRBJ2-7; CDR3nt: TGTGCCAGCAGCTTACAGGCTAGCGGGGTGAGTTCGTTCGAGCAGTACTTC; CDR3aa: CASSLQASGVSSFEQYF
v_gene: TRBV7-2; d_gene: TRBD2; len: 13; abundance: NA; j_gene: TRBJ2-5; CDR3nt: TGTGCCAGCAGCTTCACTAGCGAAGGGACCCAGTACTTC; CDR3aa: CASSFTSEGTQYF
v_gene: TRBV6-6; d_gene: TRBD1; len: 16; abundance: NA; j_gene: TRBJ2-7; CDR3nt: TGTGCCAGCAGTTACCCAAACGACAGGGGGACTTTCGAGCAGTACTTC; CDR3aa: CASSYPNDRGTFEQYF
v_gene: TRBV27; d_gene: TRBD1; len: 15; abundance: NA; j_gene: TRBJ2-3; CDR3nt: TGTGCCTCCTCGCCCGGGACAGGCGGGGCAGATACGCAGTATTTT; CDR3aa: CASSPGTGGADTQYF
v_gene: TRBV3-1/TRBV3-2; d_gene: TRBD1; len: 14; abundance: NA; j_gene: TRBJ1-2; CDR3nt: TGTGCCAGCAGCGCGGACAGGGGGCGGCGAGGCTACACCTTC; CDR3aa: CASSADRGRRGYTF
v_gene: TRBV9; d_gene: NA; len: 18; abundance: NA; j_gene: TRBJ2-3; CDR3nt: TGTGCCAGCAGCCTCACTGAGAGGCTAGAAAATCGGCCGGATACGCAGTATTTT; CDR3aa: CASSLTERLENRPDTQYF
v_gene: TRBV19; d_gene: NA; len: 12; abundance: once; j_gene: TRBJ2-7; CDR3nt: TGTGCCAGTAGTGGCAGTGGTTTCGAGCAGTACTTC; CDR3aa: CASSGSGFEQYF
v_gene: TRBV24-1; d_gene: NA; len: 14; abundance: NA; j_gene: TRBJ2-3; CDR3nt: TGTGCCACCAGTGCAGCGGGTAGGATAGATACGCAGTATTTT; CDR3aa: CATSAAGRIDTQYF
v_gene: TRBV9; d_gene: NA; len: 14; abundance: once; j_gene: TRBJ1-5; CDR3nt: TGTGCCAGCAGCGTAGGAGGAGGGACTCAGCCCCAGCATTTT; CDR3aa: CASSVGGGTQPQHF
v_gene: TRBV27; d_gene: TRBD1; len: 17; abundance: NA; j_gene: TRBJ2-3; CDR3nt: TGTGCCAGCAGTTTTAGGACAGGGAGTCTAGGCACAGATACGCAGTATTTT; CDR3aa: CASSFRTGSLGTDTQYF
v_gene: TRBV24-1; d_gene: TRBD1; len: 12; abundance: NA; j_gene: TRBJ1-4; CDR3nt: TGTGCCACCAGGGACAGGGTTGAAAAACTGTTTTTT; CDR3aa: CATRDRVEKLFF
v_gene: TRBV25-1; d_gene: NA; len: 13; abundance: NA; j_gene: TRBJ1-1; CDR3nt: TGTGCCAGCAGTGGACAGGTGTTTACTGAAGCTTTCTTT; CDR3aa: CASSGQVFTEAFF
v_gene: TRBV7-8; d_gene: NA; len: 14; abundance: NA; j_gene: TRBJ2-3; CDR3nt: TGTGCCAGCAGCCTTCTAGCGCCTACAGATACGCAGTATTTT; CDR3aa: CASSLLAPTDTQYF
v_gene: TRBV27; d_gene: TRBD1; len: 18; abundance: NA; j_gene: TRBJ1-6; CDR3nt: TGTGCCAGCAGTTTATGGGCGGGACAGGGAATTGGTAATTCACCCCTCCACTTT; CDR3aa: CASSLWAGQGIGNSPLHF
v_gene: TRBV7-9; d_gene: TRBD2; len: 18; abundance: NA; j_gene: TRBJ2-3; CDR3nt: TGTGCCAGCAGCCCGACTCTTCAAGCGGGGGGTCGAACAGATACGCAGTATTTT; CDR3aa: CASSPTLQAGGRTDTQYF
v_gene: TRBV4-1; d_gene: TRBD2; len: 18; abundance: NA; j_gene: TRBJ2-1; CDR3nt: TGCGCCAGCAGCCAAGAGGAAGTGGGGGGGGTTCGACGGAATGAGCAGTTCTTC; CDR3aa: CASSQEEVGGVRRNEQFF
v_gene: TRBV27; d_gene: NA; len: 14; abundance: NA; j_gene: TRBJ2-5; CDR3nt: TGTGCCAGCAGTTTCCAGGTCAGCCAAGAGACCCAGTACTTC; CDR3aa: CASSFQVSQETQYF
v_gene: TRBV4-2; d_gene: NA; len: 15; abundance: once; j_gene: TRBJ1-3; CDR3nt: TGTGCCAGCAGCCAAGTAAGCCCCTCTGGAAACACCATATATTTT; CDR3aa: CASSQVSPSGNTIYF
v_gene: TRBV7-9; d_gene: TRBD2; len: 14; abundance: NA; j_gene: TRBJ2-5; CDR3nt: TGTGCCGGAGGTAGGACTAGCGGTGTGGAGACCCAGTACTTC; CDR3aa: CAGGRTSGVETQYF
v_gene: TRBV4-1; d_gene: NA; len: 15; abundance: NA; j_gene: TRBJ1-1; CDR3nt: TGCGCCAGCAGCCAAGAGAGGATAGGCGCGTATGAAGCTTTCTTT; CDR3aa: CASSQERIGAYEAFF
v_gene: TRBV11-2; d_gene: TRBD2; len: 17; abundance: NA; j_gene: TRBJ2-5; CDR3nt: TGTGCCAGCAGCTCTAGGAAAGGACTAGCGGGAGGAGAGACCCAGTACTTC; CDR3aa: CASSSRKGLAGGETQYF
v_gene: TRBV7-3; d_gene: NA; len: 14; abundance: once; j_gene: TRBJ1-1; CDR3nt: TGTGCCAGCAGCTTGGGCACGCAGAACACTGAAGCTTTCTTT; CDR3aa: CASSLGTQNTEAFF
v_gene: TRBV3-1/TRBV3-2; d_gene: NA; len: 14; abundance: NA; j_gene: TRBJ1-4; CDR3nt: TGTGCCAGCAGCCACCGGGACAAAAATGAAAAACTGTTTTTT; CDR3aa: CASSHRDKNEKLFF
v_gene: TRBV14; d_gene: TRBD2; len: 16; abundance: once; j_gene: TRBJ2-5; CDR3nt: TGTGCCAGCAGCAAGATCAGCGGGGGATGGCAAGAGACCCAGTACTTC; CDR3aa: CASSKISGGWQETQYF
v_gene: TRBV19; d_gene: NA; len: 14; abundance: NA; j_gene: TRBJ2-7; CDR3nt: TGTGCCAGTAGTTTTCCGGGGGATGCCTACGAGCAGTACTTC; CDR3aa: CASSFPGDAYEQYF
v_gene: TRBV5-4; d_gene: TRBD1; len: 16; abundance: NA; j_gene: TRBJ1-6; CDR3nt: TGTGCCAGCAGCTCGAGTCCGGGACAGGGGTATTCACCCCTCCACTTT; CDR3aa: CASSSSPGQGYSPLHF
v_gene: TRBV5-1; d_gene: TRBD2; len: 16; abundance: few; j_gene: TRBJ2-2; CDR3nt: TGCGCCAGCAGTACTACTAGCGGGAGGACCACCGGGGAGCTGTTTTTT; CDR3aa: CASSTTSGRTTGELFF
v_gene: TRBV12-5; d_gene: NA; len: 18; abundance: once; j_gene: TRBJ2-3; CDR3nt: TGTGCTAGTGGTTTGGGGGTTTATGGAGGGCGAAACACAGATACGCAGTATTTT; CDR3aa: CASGLGVYGGRNTDTQYF
v_gene: TRBV3-1/TRBV3-2; d_gene: NA; len: 21; abundance: NA; j_gene: TRBJ1-5; CDR3nt: TGTGCCAGCAGCCAGACCCCGGGAGGGGCGCCCTCGGGGTCGGGCAATCAGCCCCAGCATTTT; CDR3aa: CASSQTPGGAPSGSGNQPQHF
v_gene: TRBV30; d_gene: TRBD2; len: 19; abundance: NA; j_gene: TRBJ2-6; CDR3nt: TGTGCCTGGAGTGGGACCGGGACTAGCTTCAGCTCTGGGGCCAACGTCCTGACTTTC; CDR3aa: CAWSGTGTSFSSGANVLTF
v_gene: TRBV5-1; d_gene: TRBD1; len: 17; abundance: NA; j_gene: TRBJ1-1; CDR3nt: TGCGCCAGCAGCTGGACAGGGTCCCCTGGGTTGGGCACTGAAGCTTTCTTT; CDR3aa: CASSWTGSPGLGTEAFF
v_gene: TRBV14; d_gene: NA; len: 13; abundance: NA; j_gene: TRBJ2-7; CDR3nt: TGTGCCAGCAGCCAAGCGCCGGTCTACGAGCAGTACTTC; CDR3aa: CASSQAPVYEQYF
v_gene: TRBV7-6; d_gene: NA; len: 18; abundance: NA; j_gene: TRBJ1-4; CDR3nt: TGTGCCAGCAGCTTAGAAGGCTTGGGCAGGGGCTCCAATGAAAAACTGTTTTTT; CDR3aa: CASSLEGLGRGSNEKLFF
v_gene: TRBV9; d_gene: NA; len: 15; abundance: NA; j_gene: TRBJ1-3; CDR3nt: TGTGCCAGCGGGCCCACGGGGACTTCAGGAAACACCATATATTTT; CDR3aa: CASGPTGTSGNTIYF
v_gene: TRBV12-2; d_gene: NA; len: 18; abundance: NA; j_gene: TRBJ2-2; CDR3nt: TGTGCAAGTCGCTTAGCGCCAAGACAGGGTTGGAACACCGGGGAGCTGTTTTTT; CDR3aa: CASRLAPRQGWNTGELFF
v_gene: TRBV19; d_gene: TRBD1; len: 14; abundance: NA; j_gene: TRBJ1-1; CDR3nt: TGTGCCAGTAGTATATCAGGGGGTGACACTGAAGCTTTCTTT; CDR3aa: CASSISGGDTEAFF
v_gene: TRBV5-6; d_gene: NA; len: 15; abundance: once; j_gene: TRBJ2-3; CDR3nt: TGTGCCAGCAGCCTAGCCCCGGGGGGCACAGATACGCAGTATTTT; CDR3aa: CASSLAPGGTDTQYF
v_gene: TRBV14; d_gene: NA; len: 13; abundance: NA; j_gene: TRBJ2-7; CDR3nt: TGTGCCAGCAGCCAAATTTCTCCCTACGAGCAGTACTTC; CDR3aa: CASSQISPYEQYF
v_gene: TRBV6-1; d_gene: NA; len: 15; abundance: NA; j_gene: TRBJ2-1; CDR3nt: TGTGCCAGCAGTGAAGGGACAGCCTCCTACAATGAGCAGTTCTTC; CDR3aa: CASSEGTASYNEQFF
v_gene: TRBV5-5; d_gene: TRBD2; len: 15; abundance: NA; j_gene: TRBJ2-3; CDR3nt: TGTGCCAGCAGACTTCTAGCGGGGGGGCTCGATACGCAGTATTTT; CDR3aa: CASRLLAGGLDTQYF
v_gene: TRBV20-1; d_gene: NA; len: 12; abundance: NA; j_gene: TRBJ2-7; CDR3nt: TGCAGTGCTAGTACCGAGAAGTACGAGCAGTACTTC; CDR3aa: CSASTEKYEQYF
v_gene: TRBV6-5; d_gene: NA; len: 13; abundance: NA; j_gene: TRBJ2-7; CDR3nt: TGTGCCAGCAGTTTCCAGGGTTCCTACGAGCAGTACTTC; CDR3aa: CASSFQGSYEQYF
v_gene: TRBV7-2; d_gene: NA; len: 14; abundance: NA; j_gene: TRBJ1-2; CDR3nt: TGTGCCAGCAGCCCCCAGACAGGTCGCGATGGCTACACCTTC; CDR3aa: CASSPQTGRDGYTF
v_gene: TRBV4-1; d_gene: TRBD1; len: 13; abundance: once; j_gene: TRBJ1-2; CDR3nt: TGCGCCAGCAGCCAAGGACAGGGGTATGGCTACACCTTC; CDR3aa: CASSQGQGYGYTF
v_gene: TRBV6-4; d_gene: TRBD2; len: 17; abundance: NA; j_gene: TRBJ2-3; CDR3nt: TGTGCCAGCAGTGACTCGAAGGCGGGGGGGCACACAGATACGCAGTATTTT; CDR3aa: CASSDSKAGGHTDTQYF